This T cell receptor beta chain derives from a study of response to subunit inactivated influenza vaccine. Overall study findings and caveats: It was suggested by the authors that few new T cells are recruited by each seasonal influenza vaccination.

This clonotype came up a few times. Antigen: not known. The germline V and J ends were trimmed by 1 base and 2 bases, with 12 bases remaining between them. The V gene's germline CDR1 is MGHRA and CDR2 YSYEKL. The CDR3 extends over 16 amino acids. In TCRdb, the RT-PCR reads were re-called with MiXCR into one record per CDR3 protein. The repertoire holds 300,000 to 350,000 distinct CDR3 sequences, with about 20% as singletons. The sequence was obtained from a man aged 50 to 69 who received an inactivated influenza vaccine. Sequenced here: PBMCs from blood, sampled about 20 months after vaccination. V is TRBV4-1 and J is TRBJ1-5; D might be TRBD1 (6 bases). The CDR3: CASSQVFGQRNQPQHF. In DNA, the CDR3 is TGCGCCAGCAGCCAAGTTTTCGGACAGCGCAATCAGCCCCAGCATTTT.